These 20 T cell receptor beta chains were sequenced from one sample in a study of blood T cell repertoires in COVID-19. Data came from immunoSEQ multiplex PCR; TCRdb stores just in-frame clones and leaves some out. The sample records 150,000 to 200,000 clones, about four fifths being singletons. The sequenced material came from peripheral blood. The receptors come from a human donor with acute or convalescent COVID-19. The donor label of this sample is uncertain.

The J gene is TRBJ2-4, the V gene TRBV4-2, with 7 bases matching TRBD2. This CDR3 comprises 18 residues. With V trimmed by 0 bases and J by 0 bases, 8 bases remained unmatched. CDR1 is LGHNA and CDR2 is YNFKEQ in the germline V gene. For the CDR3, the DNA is TGTGCCAGCAGCCAAGATGAGTCTAGCGGTTTAGCCAAAAACATTCAGTACTTC. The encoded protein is CASSQDESSGLAKNIQYF.

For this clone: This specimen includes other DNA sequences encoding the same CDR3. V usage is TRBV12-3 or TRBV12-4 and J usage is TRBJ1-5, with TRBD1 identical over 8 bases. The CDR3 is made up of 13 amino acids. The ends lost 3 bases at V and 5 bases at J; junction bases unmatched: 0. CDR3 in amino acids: CASSLTGDQPQHF. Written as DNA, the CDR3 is TGTGCCAGCAGTTTGACAGGGGATCAGCCCCAGCATTTT.

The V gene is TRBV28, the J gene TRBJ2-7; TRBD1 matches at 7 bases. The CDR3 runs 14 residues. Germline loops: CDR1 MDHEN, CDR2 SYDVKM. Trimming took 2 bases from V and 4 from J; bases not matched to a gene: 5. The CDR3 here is CASSLRQGRYEQYF. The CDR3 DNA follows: TGTGCCAGCAGTTTAAGACAGGGACGGTACGAGCAGTACTTC.

CDR3 sequence (DNA): TGCAGCGTTGGGTATAGGGGTGAAAAACTGTTTTTT. Its translation is CSVGYRGEKLFF. V usage is TRBV29-1 and J usage is TRBJ1-4, with D possibly matching TRBD1 (5 bases). CDR1 SQVTM and CDR2 ANQGSEA come from the germline V gene. This CDR3 comprises 12 residues. The germline V and J ends were trimmed by 4 bases and 7 bases, with 10 bases remaining between them.

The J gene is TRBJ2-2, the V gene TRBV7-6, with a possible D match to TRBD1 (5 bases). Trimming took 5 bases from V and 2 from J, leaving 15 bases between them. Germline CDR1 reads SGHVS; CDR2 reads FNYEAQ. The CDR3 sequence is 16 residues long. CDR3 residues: CASSLTDRYNTGELFF. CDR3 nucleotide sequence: TGTGCCAGCAGCCTAACCGACAGATATAACACCGGGGAGCTGTTTTTT.

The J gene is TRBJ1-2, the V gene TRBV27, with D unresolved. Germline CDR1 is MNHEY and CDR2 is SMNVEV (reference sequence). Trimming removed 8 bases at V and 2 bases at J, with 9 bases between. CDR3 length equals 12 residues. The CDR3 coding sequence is TGTGCCAGCGGAGTACGGAACTATGGCTACACCTTC. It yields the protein CASGVRNYGYTF.

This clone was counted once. CDR3 nucleotide sequence: TGCGCCAGCAGCGCGACTAGCGGGAGAGAACAGTACTTC. Protein product: CASSATSGREQYF. The rearrangement uses TRBV5-1 and TRBJ2-7, with 12 bases fitting TRBD2. V shed 4 bases, J shed 10 bases, and the junction held 6 bases outside the gene matches. In germline, CDR1 is SGHRS, CDR2 YFSETQ. The CDR3 consists of 13 residues.

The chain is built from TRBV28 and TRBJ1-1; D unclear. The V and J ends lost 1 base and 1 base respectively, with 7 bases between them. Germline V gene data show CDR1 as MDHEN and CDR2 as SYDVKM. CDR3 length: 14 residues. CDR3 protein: CASSLLTANTEAFF. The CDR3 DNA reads TGTGCCAGCAGTTTATTGACTGCGAACACTGAAGCTTTCTTT.

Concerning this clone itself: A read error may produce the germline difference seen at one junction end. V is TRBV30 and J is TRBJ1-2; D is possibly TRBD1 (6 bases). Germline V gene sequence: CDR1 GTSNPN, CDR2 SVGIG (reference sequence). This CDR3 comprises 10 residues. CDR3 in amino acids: CAWSVRTAFF. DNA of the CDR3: TGTGCCTGGAGTGTTAGGACAGCTTTCTTC.

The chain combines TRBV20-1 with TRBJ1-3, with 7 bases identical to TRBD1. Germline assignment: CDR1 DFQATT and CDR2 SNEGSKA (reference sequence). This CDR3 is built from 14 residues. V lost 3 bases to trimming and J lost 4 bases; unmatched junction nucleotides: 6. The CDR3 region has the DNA TGCAGTGCTAGTACAGGGGCTGGGGGAAACACCATATATTTT. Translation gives CSASTGAGGNTIYF.

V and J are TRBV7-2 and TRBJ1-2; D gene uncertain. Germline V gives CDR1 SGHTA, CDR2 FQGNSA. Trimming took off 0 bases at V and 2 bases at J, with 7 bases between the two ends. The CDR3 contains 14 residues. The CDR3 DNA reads TGTGCCAGCAGCTTAGCCCCGGGGAACTATGGCTACACCTTC. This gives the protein CASSLAPGNYGYTF.

The CDR3 DNA reads TGTGCCAGCAGCTTAGCAGGGAAGACTAGCGAGCAGTACTTC. This encodes CASSLAGKTSEQYF. The chain joins TRBV7-8 to TRBJ2-7, with D possibly matching TRBD2 (6 bases). The germline V gene has CDR1 SGHVS and CDR2 FQNEAQ. V was shortened by 0 bases and J by 6 bases, with 12 bases between the two germline ends. The CDR3 loop spans 14 amino acids.

CDR3 nucleotides: TGTGCCAGCAGCTTATCCGGGACTATCTATGAGCAGTTCTTC. It specifies CASSLSGTIYEQFF. The chain recombines TRBV11-3 with TRBJ2-1, with 7 bases fitting TRBD2. V was clipped by 2 bases and J by 8 bases; unmatched bases: 6. The CDR3 consists of 14 residues. The germline CDR1 and CDR2 sequences are SGHNT and YENEEA.

CDR3 coding DNA: TGTGCCAGCAGCCAATGGCAGGGGATAGAGACCCAGTACTTC. Amino acid sequence: CASSQWQGIETQYF. The V call is TRBV3-1 (or the pseudogene TRBV3-2), the J call TRBJ2-5; D is possibly TRBD1 (6 bases). The CDR3 extends over 14 amino acids. CDR1 LGHDT and CDR2 YNNKEL come from the germline V gene (reference sequence). The V and J ends lost 2 bases and 4 bases respectively, with 11 bases between them.

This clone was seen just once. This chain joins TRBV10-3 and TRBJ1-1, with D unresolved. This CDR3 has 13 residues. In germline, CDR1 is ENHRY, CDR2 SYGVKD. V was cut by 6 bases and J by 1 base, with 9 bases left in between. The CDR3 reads CAIREIENTEAFF. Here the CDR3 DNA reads TGTGCCATCAGAGAAATAGAGAACACTGAAGCTTTCTTT.

The chain's CDR3 is CASSLGTLTFF. DNA of the CDR3: TGCGCCAGCAGCTTGGGGACACTAACTTTCTTT. The V call is TRBV5-1, the J call TRBJ1-1; D is possibly TRBD1 (5 bases). Looked up from germline, CDR1 is SGHRS and CDR2 is YFSETQ. Trimming pared 0 bases from V and 12 bases from J, leaving 9 bases between. The CDR3 spans 11 residues.

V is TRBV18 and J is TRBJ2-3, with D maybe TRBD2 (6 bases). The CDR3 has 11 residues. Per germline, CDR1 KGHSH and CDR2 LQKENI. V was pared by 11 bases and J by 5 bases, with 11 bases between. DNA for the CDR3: TGTGCCTCGAAGGGAGGAGATACGCAGTATTTT. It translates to CASKGGDTQYF. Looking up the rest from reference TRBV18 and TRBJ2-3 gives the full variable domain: NAGVMQNPRHLVRRRGQEARLRCSPMKGHSHVYWYRQLPEEGLKFMVYLQKENIIDESGMPKERFSAEFPKEGPSILRIQQVVRGDSAAYFCASKGGDTQYFGPGTRLTVL.

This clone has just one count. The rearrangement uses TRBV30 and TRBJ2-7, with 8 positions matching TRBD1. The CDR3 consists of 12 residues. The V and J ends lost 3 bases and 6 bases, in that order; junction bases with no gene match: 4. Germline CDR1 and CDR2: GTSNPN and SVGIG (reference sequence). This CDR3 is CAWSRGQGEQYF. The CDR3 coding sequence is TGTGCCTGGAGCCGAGGACAGGGCGAGCAGTACTTC.

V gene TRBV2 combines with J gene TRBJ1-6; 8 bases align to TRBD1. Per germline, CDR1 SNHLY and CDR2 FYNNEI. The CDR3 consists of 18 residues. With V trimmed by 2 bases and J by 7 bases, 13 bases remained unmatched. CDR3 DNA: TGTGCCAGCAGTGAACCTCCAGGGGGCTATACGATAAATTCACCCCTCCACTTT. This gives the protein CASSEPPGGYTINSPLHF.

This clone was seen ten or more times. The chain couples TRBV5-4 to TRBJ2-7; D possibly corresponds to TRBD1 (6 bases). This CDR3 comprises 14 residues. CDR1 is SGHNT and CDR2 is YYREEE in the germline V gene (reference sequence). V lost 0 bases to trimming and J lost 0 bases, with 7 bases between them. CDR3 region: CASSLGTVSYEQYF. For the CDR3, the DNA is TGTGCCAGCAGCTTGGGGACAGTCTCCTACGAGCAGTACTTC.